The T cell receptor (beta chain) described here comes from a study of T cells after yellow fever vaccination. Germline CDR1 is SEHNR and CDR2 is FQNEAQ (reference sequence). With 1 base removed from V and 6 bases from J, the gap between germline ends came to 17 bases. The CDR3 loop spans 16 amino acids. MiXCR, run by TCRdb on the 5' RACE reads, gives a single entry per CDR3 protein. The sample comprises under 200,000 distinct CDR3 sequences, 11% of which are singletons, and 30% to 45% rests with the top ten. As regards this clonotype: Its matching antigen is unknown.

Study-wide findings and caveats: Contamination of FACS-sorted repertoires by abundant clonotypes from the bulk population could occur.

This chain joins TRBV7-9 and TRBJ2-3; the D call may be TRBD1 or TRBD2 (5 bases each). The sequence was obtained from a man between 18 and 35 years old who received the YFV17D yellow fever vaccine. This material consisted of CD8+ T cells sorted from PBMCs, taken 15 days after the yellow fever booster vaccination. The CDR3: CASSLGWGRAEDTQYF. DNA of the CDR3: TGTGCCAGCAGCTTAGGTTGGGGACGGGCCGAGGATACGCAGTATTTT. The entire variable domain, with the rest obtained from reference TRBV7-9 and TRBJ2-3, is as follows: DTGVSQNPRHKITKRGQNVTFRCDPISEHNRLYWYRQTLGQGPEFLTYFQNEAQLEKSRLLSDRFSAERPKGSFSTLEIQRTEQGDSAMYLCASSLGWGRAEDTQYFGPGTRLTVL.